Listed below are T cell receptor beta chains from one sample, sequenced in a study of early T cells in non-severe SARS-CoV-2 infection. TCRdb re-called the 5' RACE reads with MiXCR, one entry per CDR3 protein. The data show tens of thousands of distinct CDR3 sequences, approximately 6.1% seen once. The specimen was whole blood. These receptors came from an adult who was a healthcare worker with PCR-confirmed SARS-CoV-2 infection or an uninfected control (not recorded which). Both conserved end residues are part of each CDR3. The order of the fields is clone size, V gene, J gene, D gene, CDR3 DNA, CDR3 protein. The D gene is left open where the match is weak. Only part of the rows carry a size: once, few, many, or a class if the clone is expanded.

-	TRBV4-1	TRBJ2-7	TRBD2	TGCGCCAGCAGCCAAGCGGGGACTAGTCGGCAGTACTTC	CASSQAGTSRQYF
many	TRBV30	TRBJ2-2	-	TGTGCCTGGAGACGCGTCGCCGGGGAGCTGTTTTTT	CAWRRVAGELFF
few	TRBV4-1	TRBJ2-1	TRBD1	TGCGCCAGCAGCGGACAGGGGGCGTACAATGAGCAGTTCTTC	CASSGQGAYNEQFF
many	TRBV5-8	TRBJ2-5	TRBD1	TGTGCCAGCAGCTTGGGACAGGGAACCCAGTACTTC	CASSLGQGTQYF
-	TRBV5-1	TRBJ2-1	TRBD1	TGCGCCAGCAGCTTGAGGACAGGGCCCTACAATGAGCAGTTCTTC	CASSLRTGPYNEQFF
many	TRBV12-3/TRBV12-4	TRBJ1-2	TRBD1	TGTGCCAGCAGTTTAGGCCACAGGGGCTATGGCTACACCTTC	CASSLGHRGYGYTF
many	TRBV10-2	TRBJ2-5	TRBD2	TGCGCCAGCAGTCCGGGACTAGGCATTTTGGGTTCCGGAGAGACCCAGTACTTC	CASSPGLGILGSGETQYF
many	TRBV20-1	TRBJ1-1	-	TGCAGTGCTAGAGTACCCGGGACGGCTGTAGTGACTGAAGCTTTCTTT	CSARVPGTAVVTEAFF
-	TRBV20-1	TRBJ2-7	-	TGCAGCGGATGTAGGACTGGCAGCTACGAGCAGTACTTC	CSGCRTGSYEQYF
many	TRBV24-1	TRBJ2-3	TRBD2	TGTGCCACCAGTGGCCCTAGCGGGAGAAGAGATACGCAGTATTTT	CATSGPSGRRDTQYF
many	TRBV5-1	TRBJ2-5	-	TGCGCCAGCAGCTCCGAGGCAGGGCAAGAGACCCAGTACTTC	CASSSEAGQETQYF
few	TRBV5-1	TRBJ2-1	-	TGCGCCAGCAACCAAAGAGGCGGAGGCCTTGACCACAATGAGCAGTTCTTC	CASNQRGGGLDHNEQFF
many	TRBV7-9	TRBJ1-2	-	TGTGCCAGCAGCTCCACTCAGGGGAACTATGGCTACACCTTC	CASSSTQGNYGYTF
many	TRBV28	TRBJ2-2	TRBD2	TGTGCCAGCCGTCTAGCGGGAGGCCCCGGGGAGCTGTTTTTT	CASRLAGGPGELFF
many	TRBV14	TRBJ2-5	-	TGTGCCAGCAGCCAAGAGGAGACCCAGTACTTC	CASSQEETQYF
many	TRBV11-2	TRBJ2-1	TRBD2	TGTGCCAGCAGCCCTCGGCTAGCGGACGAGCAGTTCTTC	CASSPRLADEQFF
many	TRBV28	TRBJ1-1	-	TGTGCCAGCAGTCTACTACAGGGAATGAACACTGAAGCTTTCTTT	CASSLLQGMNTEAFF
many	TRBV20-1	TRBJ2-3	TRBD2	TGCAGTGCTAGAGGGGAGACTAGCGGGAGGGCCGAGGACACAGATACGCAGTATTTT	CSARGETSGRAEDTDTQYF
many	TRBV20-1	TRBJ2-2	TRBD2	TGCAGTGTCAACAGGGGGGTTAGCGGGAGGGCCCACGGGGAGCTGTTTTTT	CSVNRGVSGRAHGELFF
many	TRBV11-2	TRBJ2-1	TRBD1	TGTGCCAGCAGCTCCAGGACAGGGGGACTGGAAACCTTAACAAGCTCCTACAATGAGCAGTTCTTC	CASSSRTGGLETLTSSYNEQFF
many	TRBV28	TRBJ1-2	-	TGTGCCAGCTTTAACCAGGGTGACTATGGCTACACCTTC	CASFNQGDYGYTF
many	TRBV19	TRBJ2-7	-	TGTGCCAGTAGTATTGGAGGGACAGAGAGGACGGGGCAGTACTTC	CASSIGGTERTGQYF
many	TRBV5-1	TRBJ1-1	-	TGCGCCAGCAGCTTAGATGGGACGAAGACTGAAGCTTTCTTT	CASSLDGTKTEAFF
many	TRBV28	TRBJ1-5	-	TGTGCCAGCAGTGAGGGGAGGGGTAGGAAGCAGCCCCAGCATTTT	CASSEGRGRKQPQHF
many	TRBV5-1	TRBJ2-1	TRBD2	TGCGCCAGCAGCCCCGGGACTAGCGGGAGTACAGAGCAGTTCTTC	CASSPGTSGSTEQFF
many	TRBV27	TRBJ1-1	-	TGTGCCAGCAGTTTAGCAGCGAACACTGAAGCTTTCTTT	CASSLAANTEAFF
many	TRBV29-1	TRBJ2-7	-	TGCAGCGTCGAACACACGGTCGGGTACGAGCAGTACTTC	CSVEHTVGYEQYF
many	TRBV20-1	TRBJ2-1	TRBD2	TGCAGTGCTAGGGGGCTTCTGGCGGGAGGGTACAATGAGCAGTTCTTC	CSARGLLAGGYNEQFF
-	TRBV18	TRBJ1-1	TRBD1	TGTGCCAGCTCACCGAGGAGACAGGGGCACAACACTGAAGCTTTCTTT	CASSPRRQGHNTEAFF
many	TRBV14	TRBJ2-1	-	TGTGCCAGCAGCCAATACGGTCGAAATGAGCAGTTCTTC	CASSQYGRNEQFF
many	TRBV7-9	TRBJ2-7	-	TGTGCCAGCAGCCCAGGGGGGACAGCCCCCTACGAGCAGTACTTC	CASSPGGTAPYEQYF
many	TRBV10-3	TRBJ2-3	-	TGTGCCATCAGTGAGCCAAAGGGGGAGTGGGGCACAGATACGCAGTATTTT	CAISEPKGEWGTDTQYF
many	TRBV28	TRBJ2-3	-	TGTGCCAGCAGCCGGGACAACCCTGGGGATACGCAGTATTTT	CASSRDNPGDTQYF
many	TRBV7-2	TRBJ2-1	TRBD2	TGTGCCAGCAGCCGCACAGCTAGCGGGATGGGGTTCTTC	CASSRTASGMGFF
few	TRBV9	TRBJ2-2	-	TGTGCCAGCAGCGTTAGTGGTGGGAACACCGGGGAGCTGTTTTTT	CASSVSGGNTGELFF
many	TRBV7-9	TRBJ2-1	-	TGTGCCAGCAGCTCTAGTATGAGGAATGAGCAGTTCTTC	CASSSSMRNEQFF